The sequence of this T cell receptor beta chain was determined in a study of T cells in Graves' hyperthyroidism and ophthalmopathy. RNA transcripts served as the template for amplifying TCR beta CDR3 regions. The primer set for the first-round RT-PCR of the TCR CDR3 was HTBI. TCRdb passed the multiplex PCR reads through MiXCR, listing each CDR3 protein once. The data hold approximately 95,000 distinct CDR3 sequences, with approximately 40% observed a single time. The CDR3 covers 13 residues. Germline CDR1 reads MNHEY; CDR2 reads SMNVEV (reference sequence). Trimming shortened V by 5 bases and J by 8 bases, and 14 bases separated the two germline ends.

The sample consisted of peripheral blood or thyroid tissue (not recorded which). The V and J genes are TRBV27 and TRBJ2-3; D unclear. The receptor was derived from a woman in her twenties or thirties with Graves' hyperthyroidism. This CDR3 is CASSIGRPGTQYF. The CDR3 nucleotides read TGTGCCAGCAGTATAGGACGGCCCGGTACGCAGTATTTT.